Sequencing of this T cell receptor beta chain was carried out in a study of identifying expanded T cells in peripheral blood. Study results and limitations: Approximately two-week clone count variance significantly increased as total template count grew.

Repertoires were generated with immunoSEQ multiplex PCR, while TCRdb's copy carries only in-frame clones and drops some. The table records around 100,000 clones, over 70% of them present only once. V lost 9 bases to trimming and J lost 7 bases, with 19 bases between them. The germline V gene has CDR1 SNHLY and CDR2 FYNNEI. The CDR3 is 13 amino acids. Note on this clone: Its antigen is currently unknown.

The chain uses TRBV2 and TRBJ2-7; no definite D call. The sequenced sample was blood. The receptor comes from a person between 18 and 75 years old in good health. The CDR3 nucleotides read TGTGCCAGTCATCCGGGCCCCTTGAGGGAGCAGTACTTC. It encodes CASHPGPLREQYF.